The 5 T cell receptor beta chains presented below share a single source sample, sequenced in a study of blood T cells in healthy people across ages. The second PCR ran about 7 to 12 cycles with a sample-barcoded 5' primer and J-beta primers. Using its own MiXCR run on the 5' RACE reads, TCRdb lists one record per CDR3 protein. This table has hundreds of thousands of distinct CDR3 sequences, roughly 40% appearing once. Material: blood. These receptors were taken from a young man in good health.

In its sample, this clonotype was seen a few times. This chain uses TRBV28 with TRBJ2-7; D is uncertain. From germline, CDR1 is MDHEN and CDR2 SYDVKM. The CDR3 contains 12 residues. Trimming pared 6 bases from V and 3 bases from J, leaving 9 bases between. CDR3 in amino acids: CASRQTGYEQYF. The CDR3 DNA reads TGTGCCAGCAGGCAAACTGGCTACGAGCAGTACTTC. Using reference TRBV28 and TRBJ2-7 for the parts outside the CDR3, the full variable domain is DVKVTQSSRYLVKRTGEKVFLECVQDMDHENMFWYRQDPGLGLRLIYFSYDVKMKEKGDIPEGYSVSREKKERFSLILESASTNQTSMYLCASRQTGYEQYFGPGTRLTVT.

The genes are TRBV12-3 or TRBV12-4 and TRBJ2-7; TRBD1 is a possible D gene (5 bases). CDR3 length: 14 residues. The V and J ends lost 3 bases and 1 base respectively, with 10 bases between them. The CDR3 nucleotides are TGTGCCAGCAGTTTCGAGCAGGGATCCTACGAGCAGTACTTC. Translation gives CASSFEQGSYEQYF.

This clonotype was recorded many times. The gene calls are TRBV12-5 and TRBJ2-1, with 12 bases lining up with TRBD2. Looked up from germline, CDR1 is LGHNT and CDR2 is FRNRAP. The CDR3 length is 18 residues. Germline trimming cut 7 bases from V and 2 bases from J; bases unmatched to any gene: 12. CDR3 sequence reads: CASVLAGGPSQPYNEQFF. DNA of the CDR3: TGTGCTAGTGTTCTAGCGGGGGGGCCTAGCCAGCCCTACAATGAGCAGTTCTTC.

This clonotype was counted only a few times. The chain has TRBV4-2 and TRBJ2-1; D gene uncertain. Germline V CDR1 and CDR2: LGHNA, YNFKEQ. This CDR3 is built from 16 residues. The V end was cut by 0 bases, the J end by 7 bases, with 16 bases between. For the CDR3, the DNA is TGTGCCAGCAGCCAAGATACCGGACGGGTGGGGAATGAGCAGTTCTTC. Its translation: CASSQDTGRVGNEQFF.

The chain carries TRBV5-6 and TRBJ2-5; possibly TRBD2 for D (6 bases). The ends were cut back, 4 bases at V and 11 bases at J, with 24 bases in the middle. Germline-derived CDR1 and CDR2 are SGHDT and YYEEEE. This CDR3 contains 15 residues. The CDR3 nucleotides are TGTGCCAGCAGCCACCTCGGGGGTTCCTACAATGAGCAGTACTTC. Its translation: CASSHLGGSYNEQYF.